The 9 T cell receptor beta chains presented below share a single source sample, sequenced in a study of patients and donors after allogeneic stem cell transplantation. TCRdb used MiXCR to reprocess the RT-PCR reads, holding one entry per CDR3 protein. The sample lists more than 850,000 distinct CDR3 sequences, roughly 18% occurring once. Material for sequencing was blood, either unsorted or a sorted T cell fraction (not recorded which). The receptors were sampled from a human donor who was either an allogeneic HSCT recipient or a stem cell or donor lymphocyte infusion donor (not recorded which). It is not recorded whose cells these are; they may come from a transplant donor.

The sample holds a few counts of this clonotype. The chain joins TRBV6-1 to TRBJ1-5, with D unclear. V lost 6 bases to trimming and J lost 6 bases, with 12 bases between them. Germline-derived CDR1 and CDR2 are MNHNS and SASEGT. The CDR3 runs 13 residues. DNA of the CDR3: TGTGCCAGCAGATCCGGGGTAGGTCAGCCCCAGCATTTT. Its protein is CASRSGVGQPQHF.

This clonotype was found a few times. The chain is built from TRBV12-3 or TRBV12-4 and TRBJ2-2, with D possibly being TRBD2 (5 bases). Between the trimmed V and J ends, which lost 4 bases and 0 bases, there was a span of 9 bases. The CDR3 contains 15 residues. The CDR3: CASSSGWANTGELFF. The DNA of the CDR3 is TGTGCCAGCAGTTCGGGGTGGGCGAACACCGGGGAGCTGTTTTTT.

This clonotype appeared a few times. The rearrangement links TRBV6-1 to TRBJ1-6; maybe TRBD1 (6 bases). The CDR3 has 18 residues. Per germline, CDR1 MNHNS and CDR2 SASEGT. The V and J ends lost 0 bases and 0 bases respectively, with 12 bases between them. This CDR3 reads CASSEALGGSSYNSPLHF. The CDR3 DNA sequence: TGTGCCAGCAGTGAAGCACTAGGGGGAAGCTCCTATAATTCACCCCTCCACTTT.

This clonotype was counted a few times. The chain links TRBV2 to TRBJ2-3, with D unclear. V lost 7 bases to trimming and J lost 0 bases, with 11 bases between them. This CDR3 comprises 14 residues. CDR1 SNHLY and CDR2 FYNNEI come from the germline V gene. The CDR3 sequence: CASIEDESTDTQYF. For the CDR3, the DNA is TGTGCCAGCATCGAGGACGAGAGCACAGATACGCAGTATTTT.

This clonotype was observed at least ten times. The rearrangement links TRBV20-1 to TRBJ1-1; D is unclear. CDR1 is DFQATT, CDR2 SNEGSKA, per germline (reference sequence). This CDR3 is 13 amino acids long. V was trimmed by 4 bases and J by 4 bases, leaving 13 bases between them. CDR3 sequence (DNA): TGCAGTGCTAAAAACCCAAGAACCACTGAAGCTTTCTTT. It yields the protein CSAKNPRTTEAFF.

The J gene is TRBJ2-3, the V gene TRBV7-2, with D possibly being TRBD1 or TRBD2 (5 bases each). Trimming stripped 6 bases from V and 5 bases from J, with 21 bases between. There are 16 residues in the CDR3. The germline V gene has CDR1 SGHTA and CDR2 FQGNSA. CDR3 amino acids: CASRQEAGWIGDTQYF. In DNA form, the CDR3 reads TGTGCCAGCAGGCAGGAGGCAGGGTGGATCGGAGATACGCAGTATTTT.

This clonotype was detected a few times. This may be a read error: a much more frequent sequence differs by one nucleotide. The rearrangement joins TRBV2 to TRBJ1-1; 10 nucleotides match TRBD1. The CDR3 extends over 13 amino acids. The ends lost 6 bases at V and 6 bases at J; junction bases unmatched: 4. The germline CDR1 and CDR2 sequences are SNHLY and FYNNEI. CDR3 in amino acids: CASSDRGRAEAFF. The CDR3 bases are TGTGCCAGCAGCGACAGGGGGCGGGCTGAAGCTTTCTTT. Filled out from reference TRBV2 and TRBJ1-1, the complete variable domain reads EPEVTQTPSHQVTQMGQEVILRCVPISNHLYFYWYRQILGQKVEFLVSFYNNEISEKSEIFDDQFSVERPDGSNFTLKIRSTKLEDSAMYFCASSDRGRAEAFFGQGTRLTVV.

Only one count was recorded for this clonotype. The chain has TRBV3-1 and TRBJ2-1; D possibly corresponds to TRBD2 (6 bases). Germline V CDR1 and CDR2: LGHDT, YNNKEL (reference sequence). The CDR3 contains 16 residues. The V end lost 1 base, the J end lost 1 base, and 11 bases lay between the germline ends. CDR3 residues: CASSQALAISYNEQFF. In DNA form, the CDR3 reads TGTGCCAGCAGCCAAGCTCTAGCGATTTCCTACAATGAGCAGTTCTTC.

This clonotype was seen more than once but under ten times. V usage is TRBV5-5 and J usage is TRBJ1-5; D may be TRBD1 (6 bases). The CDR3 consists of 15 residues. Germline CDR1 reads SGHKS; CDR2 reads YYEKEE (reference sequence). With 0 bases removed from V and 7 bases from J, the gap between germline ends came to 14 bases. The CDR3 is CASSLAGQSSQPQHF. CDR3 nucleotides: TGTGCCAGCAGCTTGGCAGGACAGTCGTCCCAGCCCCAGCATTTT.